These 30 T cell receptor beta chains were sequenced from one sample in a study of blood T cell repertoires in COVID-19. Sequencing was performed with immunoSEQ multiplex PCR; in TCRdb, only in-frame clones are kept and a portion is missing. The repertoire holds 150,000 to 200,000 clones, around 81% seen once, with 8% to 13% in the top ten. Input material: peripheral blood. The receptors stem from a man in his 60s with active or convalescent COVID-19.

The V and J genes are TRBV24-1 and TRBJ1-5; TRBD1 matches 9 bases. This CDR3 has 16 residues. Per germline, CDR1 KGHDR and CDR2 SFDVKD. With V trimmed by 4 bases and J by 4 bases, 7 bases remained unmatched. CDR3 residues: CATSEQGAGANQPQHF. DNA for the CDR3: TGTGCCACCAGTGAACAGGGGGCTGGGGCAAATCAGCCCCAGCATTTT.

V is TRBV5-1 and J is TRBJ2-2, with TRBD2 identical over 8 bases. Germline CDR1 reads SGHRS; CDR2 reads YFSETQ. The CDR3 runs 15 residues. The ends lost 5 bases at V and 3 bases at J; junction bases unmatched: 6. The CDR3 nucleotides read TGCGCCAGCAGATCATTCGGGGGGGACACCGGGGAGCTGTTTTTT. It codes for CASRSFGGDTGELFF. The full variable domain, rest sourced from reference TRBV5-1 and TRBJ2-2, is KAGVTQTPRYLIKTRGQQVTLSCSPISGHRSVSWYQQTPGQGLQFLFEYFSETQRNKGNFPGRFSGRQFSNSRSEMNVSTLELGDSALYLCASRSFGGDTGELFFGEGSRLTVL.

The rearrangement uses TRBV7-8 and TRBJ2-7, with TRBD1 matching 9 bases. V shed 6 bases, J shed 2 bases, and the junction held 5 bases outside the gene matches. Germline V gene data show CDR1 as SGHVS and CDR2 as FQNEAQ. The CDR3 contains 14 residues. CDR3 residues: CASSEDRGPYEQYF. As DNA, the CDR3 is TGTGCCAGCAGTGAGGACAGGGGTCCCTACGAGCAGTACTTC.

The genes are TRBV28 and TRBJ2-7; 9 bases are a match to TRBD1. The CDR3 sequence is 13 residues long. The V segment lost 5 bases and the J segment 3 bases; nucleotides outside the gene matches: 2. Germline V gives CDR1 MDHEN, CDR2 SYDVKM. The CDR3 loop reads CASSTTGGYEQYF. The CDR3 region has the DNA TGTGCCAGCAGTACGACAGGGGGCTACGAGCAGTACTTC.

This clone was detected only once. This rearrangement joins TRBV2 to TRBJ2-7, with unresolved D. Germline CDR1 is SNHLY and CDR2 is FYNNEI. V lost 8 bases to trimming and J lost 2 bases, with 4 bases between them. The CDR3 runs to 10 residues. CDR3 region: CASHTYEQYF. The CDR3 bases are TGTGCCAGCCACACCTACGAGCAGTACTTC.

The chain couples TRBV5-1 to TRBJ1-4; 7 nucleotides align to TRBD1. Germline V gene lookup returns CDR1 SGHRS and CDR2 YFSETQ. The CDR3 has 15 residues. Unmatched junction bases numbered 3, after V lost 0 bases and J lost 4 bases. CDR3 sequence (DNA): TGCGCCAGCAGCTTGGCAGGGGGATTTAATGAAAAACTGTTTTTT. Its translation is CASSLAGGFNEKLFF.

The V gene is TRBV6-6, the J gene TRBJ1-3; TRBD1 aligns across 10 bases. The CDR3 extends over 16 amino acids. The germline V gene has CDR1 MNHNY and CDR2 SVGAGI (reference sequence). With V trimmed by 5 bases and J by 0 bases, 4 bases remained unmatched. CDR3 DNA: TGTGCCAGCAGTCCCCGACAGGGGGCCTCTGGAAACACCATATATTTT. It codes for CASSPRQGASGNTIYF.

V gene TRBV10-1 combines with J gene TRBJ2-1; weak D call: TRBD1 (5 bases). The CDR3 spans 14 residues. CDR1 and CDR2 from the germline V gene are WNHNN and SYGVQD (reference sequence). Trimming took off 2 bases at V and 9 bases at J, with 14 bases between the two ends. The CDR3 DNA reads TGCGCCAGCAGTGAGAATGTCAGGGCGTCTGAGCAGTTCTTC. Translated, it gives CASSENVRASEQFF.

V is TRBV28 and J is TRBJ2-7; TRBD2 is a possible D gene (5 bases). The CDR3 runs to 15 residues. Trimming removed 2 bases from V and 0 bases from J, with 11 bases in between. The germline gives CDR1 MDHEN, CDR2 SYDVKM. CDR3 region: CASSLLGEASYEQYF. The CDR3 DNA follows: TGTGCCAGCAGTTTACTGGGAGAGGCCTCCTACGAGCAGTACTTC.

CDR3 residues: CASRLAGGHEQYF. The CDR3, as DNA: TGTGCCAGCAGGCTAGCGGGGGGCCACGAGCAGTACTTC. This rearrangement joins TRBV5-6 to TRBJ2-7; the match to TRBD2 covers 11 bases. The V and J ends lost 5 bases and 5 bases, in that order; junction bases with no gene match: 3. The CDR3 spans 13 residues. Germline CDR1 is SGHDT and CDR2 is YYEEEE. Together with reference TRBV5-6 and TRBJ2-7, the CDR3 gives the full variable domain: DAGVTQSPTHLIKTRGQQVTLRCSPKSGHDTVSWYQQALGQGPQFIFQYYEEEERQRGNFPDRFSGHQFPNYSSELNVNALLLGDSALYLCASRLAGGHEQYFGPGTRLTVT.

The genes are TRBV5-4 and TRBJ2-7; D remains ambiguous. The CDR3 has 12 amino acids. The V and J ends lost 5 bases and 6 bases respectively, with 12 bases between them. CDR1 and CDR2 (germline): SGHNT, YYREEE (reference sequence). CDR3 nucleotide sequence: TGTGCCAGCAGGATCCCCGGTGGCGAGCAGTACTTC. Translated, it gives CASRIPGGEQYF. The full variable domain, with the rest looked up from reference TRBV5-4 and TRBJ2-7, is ETGVTQSPTHLIKTRGQQVTLRCSSQSGHNTVSWYQQALGQGPQFIFQYYREEENGRGNFPPRFSGLQFPNYSSELNVNALELDDSALYLCASRIPGGEQYFGPGTRLTVT.

The chain carries TRBV11-2 and TRBJ2-7; D ambiguous. V lost 0 bases, J lost 2 bases, and 11 bases lay in between. Germline assignment: CDR1 SGHAT and CDR2 FQNNGV. The CDR3 is 15 amino acids. CDR3 sequence: CASSLDRFAPYEQYF. CDR3 DNA: TGTGCCAGCAGCTTAGATCGTTTTGCGCCCTACGAGCAGTACTTC.

This chain joins TRBV27 and TRBJ1-2; D might be TRBD1 (5 bases). V shed 0 bases and J shed 4 bases, with 9 bases lying between them. Germline V gene data show CDR1 as MNHEY and CDR2 as SMNVEV (reference sequence). The CDR3 sequence is 14 residues long. The CDR3 is CASSLSGGGYGYTF. CDR3 nucleotides: TGTGCCAGCAGTTTATCTGGGGGAGGCTATGGCTACACCTTC.

V usage is TRBV3-1 (or the pseudogene TRBV3-2) and J usage is TRBJ2-3; D is unresolved. The CDR3 loop spans 13 amino acids. CDR1 is LGHDT and CDR2 is YNNKEL in the germline V gene (reference sequence). V was pared by 4 bases and J by 3 bases, with 8 bases between. CDR3 sequence reads: CASSPRATDTQYF. The DNA of the CDR3 is TGTGCCAGCAGCCCTCGAGCAACAGATACGCAGTATTTT.

This clone occurred a few times. V usage is TRBV19 and J usage is TRBJ1-2, with D possibly matching TRBD1 (6 bases). CDR3 length equals 12 residues. Germline V gene sequence: CDR1 LNHDA, CDR2 SQIVND (reference sequence). With 7 bases removed from V and 10 bases from J, the gap between germline ends came to 16 bases. The CDR3 sequence is CASNDRNQPYTF. CDR3 DNA: TGTGCCAGTAACGACAGGAATCAGCCCTACACCTTC. The full variable domain, with the rest looked up from reference TRBV19 and TRBJ1-2, is DGGITQSPKYLFRKEGQNVTLSCEQNLNHDAMYWYRQDPGQGLRLIYYSQIVNDFQKGDIAEGYSVSREKKESFPLTVTSAQKNPTAFYLCASNDRNQPYTFGSGTRLTVV.

This chain uses TRBV6-9 with TRBJ2-1; 8 positions agree with TRBD2. Per the germline V gene, CDR1 is MNHGY and CDR2 is SVAAGI. V dropped 11 bases and J dropped 7; count of bases not matched to a gene: 13. This CDR3 spans 14 amino acids. The DNA of the CDR3 is TGTGCCGGCCGGGGGCGGGAGGAGAAAAATGAGCAGTTCTTC. Protein sequence: CAGRGREEKNEQFF.

This clone was observed once. The rearrangement uses TRBV11-2 and TRBJ1-2, with D maybe TRBD1 (6 bases). Trimming removed 7 bases at V and 10 bases at J, with 22 bases between. Germline V gene lookup returns CDR1 SGHAT and CDR2 FQNNGV. The CDR3 runs 14 residues. CDR3 sequence reads: CASTIGTSQGHYTF. CDR3 DNA sequence: TGTGCCAGCACCATAGGGACCTCACAGGGTCACTACACCTTC.

The rearrangement joins TRBV2 to TRBJ2-5, with D perhaps TRBD1 (5 bases). In germline, CDR1 is SNHLY, CDR2 FYNNEI. Trimming removed 8 bases from V and 1 base from J, with 11 bases in between. The length of the CDR3 is 13 residues. The CDR3 loop is CASDTDSQETQYF. CDR3 nucleotides: TGTGCCAGCGATACCGACAGCCAAGAGACCCAGTACTTC.

This chain connects TRBV28 to TRBJ1-5, with TRBD1 matching over 10 bases. Germline trimming cut 3 bases from V and 6 bases from J; bases unmatched to any gene: 14. CDR1 and CDR2 from the germline V gene are MDHEN and SYDVKM. This CDR3 contains 18 residues. Written as DNA, the CDR3 is TGTGCCAGCAGTTTCTACGCGGCCGGGACAGGGGCTGGTCAGCCCCAGCATTTT. Translated: CASSFYAAGTGAGQPQHF.

This clone showed up many times. The gene calls are TRBV28 and TRBJ1-5; 7 positions match TRBD1. Trimming cost V 7 bases and J 0 bases; bases outside gene matches: 9. This CDR3 contains 16 residues. Per the germline V gene, CDR1 is MDHEN and CDR2 is SYDVKM. CDR3 loop: CASNPRDRNSNQPQHF. As DNA, the CDR3 is TGTGCCAGCAATCCCCGGGACAGAAATAGCAATCAGCCCCAGCATTTT.

This clone occurred a few times. The chain is built from TRBV7-2 and TRBJ2-7; 9 nucleotides match TRBD2. V shed 2 bases and J 2 bases; nucleotides not matched to a gene: 7. The CDR3 runs 16 residues. Germline V gene sequence: CDR1 SGHTA, CDR2 FQGNSA. CDR3 in DNA: TGTGCCAGCAGCTTATGGTCGGGGACTAGCACCTACGAGCAGTACTTC. It specifies CASSLWSGTSTYEQYF.

The rearrangement joins TRBV2 to TRBJ2-3; 7 bases agree with TRBD1. Germline CDR1 SNHLY, CDR2 FYNNEI. The length of the CDR3 is 14 residues. V shed 6 bases and J 3 bases; nucleotides not matched to a gene: 6. CDR3 bases: TGTGCCAGCAGGGGACAGCGAGGGACAGATACGCAGTATTTT. It is translated as CASRGQRGTDTQYF. Together with reference TRBV2 and TRBJ2-3, the CDR3 gives the full variable domain: EPEVTQTPSHQVTQMGQEVILRCVPISNHLYFYWYRQILGQKVEFLVSFYNNEISEKSEIFDDQFSVERPDGSNFTLKIRSTKLEDSAMYFCASRGQRGTDTQYFGPGTRLTVL.

The chain is built from TRBV6-4 and TRBJ2-7; the match to TRBD1 covers 10 bases. The CDR3 contains 15 residues. From germline, CDR1 is MRHNA and CDR2 SNTAGT. V shed 6 bases, J shed 3 bases, and the junction held 8 bases outside the gene matches. The CDR3, as DNA: TGTGCCAGCAGCAACCGGGACAGGGGAGTCTACGAGCAGTACTTC. It is translated as CASSNRDRGVYEQYF.

This chain connects TRBV18 to TRBJ2-2, with D tentatively TRBD1 (6 bases). The CDR3 length is 14 residues. V was cut by 3 bases and J by 5 bases, with 10 bases left in between. Germline V gives CDR1 KGHSH, CDR2 LQKENI. This CDR3 reads CASSPQGRTGELFF. CDR3 coding DNA: TGTGCCAGCTCACCCCAGGGGCGTACCGGGGAGCTGTTTTTT.

V gene TRBV28 combines with J gene TRBJ1-2, with D tentatively TRBD1 (5 bases). This CDR3 region has 14 residues. Trimming cost V 1 base and J 7 bases, with 13 bases left between them. Germline V CDR1 and CDR2: MDHEN, SYDVKM. The CDR3 region has the DNA TGTGCCAGCAGTTTATATGGCAGGGTTAGTGGCTACACCTTC. Protein sequence: CASSLYGRVSGYTF.

This chain uses TRBV6-5 with TRBJ1-6; the match to TRBD1 covers 7 bases. The length of the CDR3 is 13 residues. V dropped 6 bases and J dropped 7; count of bases not matched to a gene: 3. The germline gives CDR1 MNHEY, CDR2 SVGAGI. The CDR3 DNA reads as TGTGCCAGCAGGGGACAGAAGAATTCACCCCTCCACTTT. Protein sequence: CASRGQKNSPLHF.

CDR3 bases: TGTGCCAGCAGTGGACTAGCGGGAGGGGGTGGGGAGCTGTTTTTT. This translates into CASSGLAGGGGELFF. The genes are TRBV27 and TRBJ2-2, with 15 bases that match TRBD2. The V segment lost 5 bases and the J segment 8 bases; nucleotides outside the gene matches: 3. Per the germline V gene, CDR1 is MNHEY and CDR2 is SMNVEV (reference sequence). This CDR3 is 15 amino acids long.

This clone was seen only a few times. V gene TRBV7-6 combines with J gene TRBJ2-7, with 7 bases fitting TRBD2. This CDR3 spans 16 amino acids. V was clipped by 0 bases and J by 5 bases; unmatched bases: 10. CDR1 and CDR2 (germline): SGHVS, FNYEAQ. CDR3 nucleotides: TGTGCCAGCAGCTTAGCGTGGGGGGGTGCAGGCAACGAGCAGTACTTC. This encodes CASSLAWGGAGNEQYF.

This clone was seen more than once but under ten times. This chain uses TRBV9 with TRBJ2-7, with 11 positions matching TRBD2. J lost 3 bases, V lost 4 bases, and 12 bases had no gene match. From germline, CDR1 is SGDLS and CDR2 YYNGEE. The CDR3 has 17 amino acids. The CDR3 nucleotides read TGTGCCAGCAGCCCAGGGGTAGCGGGGGGGATAGGCTACGAGCAGTACTTC. As protein: CASSPGVAGGIGYEQYF.

This rearrangement joins TRBV12-3 or TRBV12-4 to TRBJ2-5; no clear D gene. Trimming took off 3 bases at V and 3 bases at J, with 8 bases between the two ends. CDR3 length: 13 residues. The chain's CDR3 is CASSLADKETQYF. The CDR3 DNA is TGTGCCAGCAGTTTGGCCGACAAAGAGACCCAGTACTTC.